The T cell receptor (beta chain) under discussion was sequenced for a study of blood T cell repertoires in COVID-19. Study-level information: COVID-19 samples collected from the United States, Italy and Spain covered acute and convalescent phases.

Under the authors' procedure: Nucleated cell counts were estimated from reference gene primer amplification. Profiling relied on immunoSEQ multiplex PCR, and the TCRdb table lists in-frame clones only, not all of them. The DNA was the basis for D and trimming; V, J and clone size are from that table. The top ten hold roughly 12% of the sample, which has 310,000 or so clones, roughly 90% seen once. The Seattle site enrolled patients during active infection and followed them longitudinally. This CDR3 is built from 12 residues. J lost 1 base, V lost 8 bases, and 3 bases had no gene match. CDR1 and CDR2 from the germline V gene are SQVTM and ANQGSEA.

The material sequenced was peripheral blood. This TCR came from a woman aged 25-40 years with COVID-19, enrolled during active disease. J is TRBJ1-1 and V is TRBV29-1; 8 bases line up with TRBD1. This CDR3 is CSIGTGNTEAFF. In nucleotides, the CDR3 is TGCAGCATTGGGACAGGGAACACTGAAGCTTTCTTT. The variable domain in full, completed from reference TRBV29-1 and TRBJ1-1, reads SAVISQKPSRDICQRGTSLTIQCQVDSQVTMMFWYRQQPGQSLTLIATANQGSEATYESGFVIDKFPISRPNLTFSTLTVSNMSPEDSSIYLCSIGTGNTEAFFGQGTRLTVV.